This TCR beta chain was sequenced for a study of shared clonotypes between healthy human individuals. About the study: The people who gave samples were a couple of women and a few men aged 18 to 49. For every donor, three CD4 naive, three CD4 memory, two CD8 naive and one CD8 memory plates were used.

The CDR3 loop spans 15 amino acids. With 0 bases removed from V and 5 bases from J, the gap between germline ends came to 9 bases. CDR1 and CDR2 (germline): SGDLS, YYNGEE. Nashville, Tennessee was home to all donors, who were Caucasian adults. Measured with immunoSEQ multiplex PCR; TCRdb has only the in-frame clones, and not every one. The repertoire consists of some 2,400,000 clones, with approximately 94% occurring once and the leading ten covering over 0.1%. This chain connects TRBV9 to TRBJ1-6; D remains ambiguous. The sequenced sample was naive CD4+ T cells sorted from blood. Documented subset: CD45RA+ positively selected. This TCR was recovered from a man aged 18 to 30 in good health. The CDR3 region is CASSVAPGHNSPLHF. In nucleotides, the CDR3 is TGTGCCAGCAGCGTAGCTCCGGGTCATAATTCACCCCTCCACTTT.